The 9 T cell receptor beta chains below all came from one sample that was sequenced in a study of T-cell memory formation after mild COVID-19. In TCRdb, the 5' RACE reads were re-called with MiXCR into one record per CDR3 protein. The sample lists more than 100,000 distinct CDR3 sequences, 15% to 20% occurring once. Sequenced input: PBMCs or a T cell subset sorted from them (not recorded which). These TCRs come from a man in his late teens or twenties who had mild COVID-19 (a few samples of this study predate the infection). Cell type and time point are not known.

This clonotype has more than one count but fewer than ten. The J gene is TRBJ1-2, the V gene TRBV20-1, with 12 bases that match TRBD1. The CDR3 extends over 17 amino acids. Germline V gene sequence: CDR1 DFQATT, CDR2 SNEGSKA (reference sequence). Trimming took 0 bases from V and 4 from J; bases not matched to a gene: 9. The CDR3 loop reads CSARDRDRGRNPYGYTF. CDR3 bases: TGCAGTGCTAGAGATCGGGACAGGGGGCGCAATCCCTATGGCTACACCTTC.

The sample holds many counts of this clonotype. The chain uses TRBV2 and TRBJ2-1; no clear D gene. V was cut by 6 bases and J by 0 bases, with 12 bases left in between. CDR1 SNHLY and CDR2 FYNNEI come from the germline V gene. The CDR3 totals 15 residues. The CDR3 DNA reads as TGTGCCAGCAGGGGTGGGTTCCTCTCCTACAATGAGCAGTTCTTC. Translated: CASRGGFLSYNEQFF.

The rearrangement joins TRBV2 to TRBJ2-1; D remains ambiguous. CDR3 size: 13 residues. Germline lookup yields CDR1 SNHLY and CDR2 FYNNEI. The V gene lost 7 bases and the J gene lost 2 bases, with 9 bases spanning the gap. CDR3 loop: CASINRPYNEQFF. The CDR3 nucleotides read TGTGCCAGCATTAACAGACCCTACAATGAGCAGTTCTTC.

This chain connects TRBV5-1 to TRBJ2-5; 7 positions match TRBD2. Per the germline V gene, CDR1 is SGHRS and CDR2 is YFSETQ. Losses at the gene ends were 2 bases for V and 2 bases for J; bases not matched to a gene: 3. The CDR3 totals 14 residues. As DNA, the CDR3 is TGCGCCAGCAGCTTCGCGGGGGTGCAAGAGACCCAGTACTTC. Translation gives CASSFAGVQETQYF.

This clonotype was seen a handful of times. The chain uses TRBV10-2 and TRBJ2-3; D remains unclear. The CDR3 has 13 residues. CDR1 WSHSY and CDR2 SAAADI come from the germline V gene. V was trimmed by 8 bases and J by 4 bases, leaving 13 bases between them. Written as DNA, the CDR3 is TGCGCCAGCGGTTCAGATGGTCCAGATACGCAGTATTTT. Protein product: CASGSDGPDTQYF.

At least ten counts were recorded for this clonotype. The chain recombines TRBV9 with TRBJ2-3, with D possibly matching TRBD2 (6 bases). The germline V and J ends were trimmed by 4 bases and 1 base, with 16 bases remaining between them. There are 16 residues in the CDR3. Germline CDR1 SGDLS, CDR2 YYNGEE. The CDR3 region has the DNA TGTGCCAGCAGCATCACTTGGGAGCGGGGCACAGATACGCAGTATTTT. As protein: CASSITWERGTDTQYF.

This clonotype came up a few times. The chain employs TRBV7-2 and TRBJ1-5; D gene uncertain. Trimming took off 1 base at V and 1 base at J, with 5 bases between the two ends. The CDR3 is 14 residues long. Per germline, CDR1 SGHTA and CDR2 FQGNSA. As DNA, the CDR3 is TGTGCCAGCAGCTTAGTGCCAAGCAATCAGCCCCAGCATTTT. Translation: CASSLVPSNQPQHF.

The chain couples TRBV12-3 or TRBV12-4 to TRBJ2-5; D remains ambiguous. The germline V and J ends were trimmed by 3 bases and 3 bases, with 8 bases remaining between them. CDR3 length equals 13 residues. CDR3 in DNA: TGTGCCAGCAGTTTGCTAGAAAAAGAGACCCAGTACTTC. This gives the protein CASSLLEKETQYF.

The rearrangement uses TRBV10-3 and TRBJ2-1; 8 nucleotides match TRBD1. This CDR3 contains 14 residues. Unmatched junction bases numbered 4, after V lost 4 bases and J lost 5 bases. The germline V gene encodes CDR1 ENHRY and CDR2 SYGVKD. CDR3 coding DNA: TGTGCCATCAGTGGTGACAGGGGCCACAATGAGCAGTTCTTC. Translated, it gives CAISGDRGHNEQFF.